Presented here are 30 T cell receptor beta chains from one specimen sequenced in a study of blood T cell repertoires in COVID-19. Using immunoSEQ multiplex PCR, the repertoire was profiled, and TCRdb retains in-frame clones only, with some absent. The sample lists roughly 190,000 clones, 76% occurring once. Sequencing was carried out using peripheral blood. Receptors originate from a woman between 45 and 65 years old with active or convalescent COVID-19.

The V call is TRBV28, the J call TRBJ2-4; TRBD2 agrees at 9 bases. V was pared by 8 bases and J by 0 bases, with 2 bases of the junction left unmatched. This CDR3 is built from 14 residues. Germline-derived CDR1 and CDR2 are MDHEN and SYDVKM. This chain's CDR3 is CASASGKAKNIQYF. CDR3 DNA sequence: TGTGCCAGCGCTAGCGGGAAAGCCAAAAACATTCAGTACTTC.

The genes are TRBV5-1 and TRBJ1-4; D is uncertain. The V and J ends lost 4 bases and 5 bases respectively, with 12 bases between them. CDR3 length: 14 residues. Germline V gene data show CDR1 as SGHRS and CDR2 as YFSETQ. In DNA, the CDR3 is TGCGCCAGCAGCCCGGGCGGACTAAATGAAAAACTGTTTTTT. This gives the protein CASSPGGLNEKLFF.

The CDR3 DNA sequence: TGTGCCAGCTCACCTAGGGGGGGGGCTGAGCGCTACACCTTC. This codes for CASSPRGGAERYTF. The V call is TRBV18, the J call TRBJ1-2; possible D gene TRBD1, 6 bases. This CDR3 is built from 14 residues. CDR1 and CDR2 (germline): KGHSH, LQKENI. V was pared by 3 bases and J by 9 bases, with 17 bases between.

The CDR3 reads CASSQAGRGTEAFF. As DNA, the CDR3 is TGCGCCAGCAGCCAAGCCGGGAGGGGAACTGAAGCTTTCTTT. V is TRBV4-3 and J is TRBJ1-1; weak D call: TRBD1 (5 bases). Deletions cut 1 base from V and 5 bases from J, with 11 bases between. Germline loops: CDR1 LGHNA, CDR2 YSLEER. The CDR3 totals 14 residues.

CDR3: CASSLSSGRSDTQYF. The CDR3 DNA reads as TGTGCCAGCAGCTTAAGTAGCGGGAGGTCGGATACGCAGTATTTT. V usage is TRBV7-3 and J usage is TRBJ2-3; TRBD2 matches at 10 bases. Trimming at V came to 1 base and at J to 6 bases, leaving 4 bases not matched to a gene. The length of the CDR3 is 15 residues. CDR1 SGHTA and CDR2 FQGTGA come from the germline V gene.

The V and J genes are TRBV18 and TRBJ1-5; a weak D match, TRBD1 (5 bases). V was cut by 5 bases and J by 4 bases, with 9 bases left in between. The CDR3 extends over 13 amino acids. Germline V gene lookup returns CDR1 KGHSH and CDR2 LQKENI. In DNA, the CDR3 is TGTGCCAGCTCAACGGCAGGGAATCAGCCCCAGCATTTT. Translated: CASSTAGNQPQHF. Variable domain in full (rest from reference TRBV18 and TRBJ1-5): NAGVMQNPRHLVRRRGQEARLRCSPMKGHSHVYWYRQLPEEGLKFMVYLQKENIIDESGMPKERFSAEFPKEGPSILRIQQVVRGDSAAYFCASSTAGNQPQHFGDGTRLSIL.

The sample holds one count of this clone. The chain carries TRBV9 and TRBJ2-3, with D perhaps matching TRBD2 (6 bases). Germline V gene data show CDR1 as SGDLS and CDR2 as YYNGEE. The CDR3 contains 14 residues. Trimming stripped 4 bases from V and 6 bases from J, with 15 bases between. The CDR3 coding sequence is TGTGCCAGCAGCCTTAGCGGCCTCCGGGATACGCAGTATTTT. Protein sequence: CASSLSGLRDTQYF. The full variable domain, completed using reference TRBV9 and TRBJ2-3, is DSGVTQTPKHLITATGQRVTLRCSPRSGDLSVYWYQQSLDQGLQFLIQYYNGEERAKGNILERFSAQQFPDLHSELNLSSLELGDSALYFCASSLSGLRDTQYFGPGTRLTVL.

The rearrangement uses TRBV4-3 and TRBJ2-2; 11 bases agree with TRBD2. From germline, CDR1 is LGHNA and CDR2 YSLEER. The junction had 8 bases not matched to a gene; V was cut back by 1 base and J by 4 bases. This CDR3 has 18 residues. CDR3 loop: CASSQGSLAGGVTGELFF. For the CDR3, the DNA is TGCGCCAGCAGCCAAGGCTCCCTAGCGGGGGGCGTCACCGGGGAGCTGTTTTTT.

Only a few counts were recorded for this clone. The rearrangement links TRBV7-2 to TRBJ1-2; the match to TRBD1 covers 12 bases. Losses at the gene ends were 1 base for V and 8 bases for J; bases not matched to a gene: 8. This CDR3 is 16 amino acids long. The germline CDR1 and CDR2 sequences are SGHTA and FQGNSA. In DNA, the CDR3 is TGTGCCAGCAGCTTAGGGGACAGGGGGCGCGGTTTAGGCTACACCTTC. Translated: CASSLGDRGRGLGYTF.

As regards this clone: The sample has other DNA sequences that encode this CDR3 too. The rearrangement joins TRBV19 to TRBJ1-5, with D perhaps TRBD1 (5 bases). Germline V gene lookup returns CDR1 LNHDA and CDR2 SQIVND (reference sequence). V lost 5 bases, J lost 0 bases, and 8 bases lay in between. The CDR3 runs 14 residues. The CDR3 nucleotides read TGTGCCAGTAGTTGGGGGGATAGCAATCAGCCCCAGCATTTT. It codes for CASSWGDSNQPQHF.

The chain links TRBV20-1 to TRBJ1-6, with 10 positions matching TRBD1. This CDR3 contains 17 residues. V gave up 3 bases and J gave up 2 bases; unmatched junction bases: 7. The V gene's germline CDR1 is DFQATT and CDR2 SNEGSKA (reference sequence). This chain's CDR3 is CSASPTGGSAYNSPLHF. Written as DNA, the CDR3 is TGCAGTGCTAGTCCGACAGGGGGCTCGGCCTATAATTCACCCCTCCACTTT.

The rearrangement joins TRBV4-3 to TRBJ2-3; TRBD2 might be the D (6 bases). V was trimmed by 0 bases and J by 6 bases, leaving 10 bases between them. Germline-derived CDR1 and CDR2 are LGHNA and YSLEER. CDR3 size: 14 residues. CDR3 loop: CASSQDVAGDTQYF. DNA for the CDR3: TGCGCCAGCAGCCAAGACGTTGCGGGGGATACGCAGTATTTT.

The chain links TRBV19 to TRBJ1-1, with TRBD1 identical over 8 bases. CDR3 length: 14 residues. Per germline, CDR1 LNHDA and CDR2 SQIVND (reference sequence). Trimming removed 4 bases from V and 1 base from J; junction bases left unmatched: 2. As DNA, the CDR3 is TGTGCCAGTAGTAAGGACAGGGAGAACACTGAAGCTTTCTTT. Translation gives CASSKDRENTEAFF.

The CDR3 nucleotides read TGTGCCAGCAGCTTGGCACAGGGGGCGCGGAGCAATCAGCCCCAGCATTTT. Translation: CASSLAQGARSNQPQHF. The chain employs TRBV5-4 and TRBJ1-5; 9 bases are a match to TRBD1. The CDR3 sequence is 17 residues long. Germline CDR1 and CDR2: SGHNT and YYREEE (reference sequence). The junction had 5 bases not matched to a gene; V was cut back by 0 bases and J by 1 base.

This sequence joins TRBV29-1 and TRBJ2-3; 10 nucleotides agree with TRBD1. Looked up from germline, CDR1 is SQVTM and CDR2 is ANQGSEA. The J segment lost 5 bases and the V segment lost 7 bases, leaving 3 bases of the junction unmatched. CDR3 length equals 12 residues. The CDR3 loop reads CSGGQGRDTQYF. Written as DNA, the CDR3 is TGCAGCGGGGGACAGGGGAGAGATACGCAGTATTTT.

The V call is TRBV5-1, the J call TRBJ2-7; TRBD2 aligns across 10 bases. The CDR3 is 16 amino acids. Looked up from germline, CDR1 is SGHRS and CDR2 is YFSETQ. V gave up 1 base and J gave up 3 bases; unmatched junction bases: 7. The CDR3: CASSLRASGSVYEQYF. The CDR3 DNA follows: TGCGCCAGCAGCTTGAGGGCTAGCGGGAGTGTCTACGAGCAGTACTTC.

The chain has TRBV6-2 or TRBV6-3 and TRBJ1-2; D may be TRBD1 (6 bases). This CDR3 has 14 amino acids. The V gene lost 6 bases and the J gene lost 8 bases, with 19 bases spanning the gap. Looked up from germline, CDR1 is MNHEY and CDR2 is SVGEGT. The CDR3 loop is CASSLNRESSGYTF. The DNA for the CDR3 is TGTGCCAGCAGCCTTAACAGGGAGTCGAGCGGCTACACCTTC.

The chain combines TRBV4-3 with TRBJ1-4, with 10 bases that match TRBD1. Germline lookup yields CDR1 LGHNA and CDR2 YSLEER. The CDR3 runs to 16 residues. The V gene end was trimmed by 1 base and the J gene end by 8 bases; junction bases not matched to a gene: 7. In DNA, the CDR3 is TGCGCCAGCAGCCAAGGGGACGGGACAGGGGAGGAAAAACTGTTTTTT. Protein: CASSQGDGTGEEKLFF.

The CDR3 loop reads CASSDRGMHGYTF. The CDR3 DNA sequence: TGTGCCAGCTCCGACAGGGGGATGCATGGCTACACCTTC. The rearrangement joins TRBV19 to TRBJ1-2; 9 bases map to TRBD1. This CDR3 comprises 13 residues. V dropped 9 bases and J dropped 6; count of bases not matched to a gene: 8. Germline V lookup: CDR1 LNHDA, CDR2 SQIVND (reference sequence). Based on the CDR3 plus reference TRBV19 and TRBJ1-2, the full variable domain is DGGITQSPKYLFRKEGQNVTLSCEQNLNHDAMYWYRQDPGQGLRLIYYSQIVNDFQKGDIAEGYSVSREKKESFPLTVTSAQKNPTAFYLCASSDRGMHGYTFGSGTRLTVV.

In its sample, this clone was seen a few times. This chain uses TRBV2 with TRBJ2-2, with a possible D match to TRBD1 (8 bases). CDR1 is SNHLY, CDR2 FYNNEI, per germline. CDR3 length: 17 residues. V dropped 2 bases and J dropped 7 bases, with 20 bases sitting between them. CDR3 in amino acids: CASSESGGRGLDGELFF. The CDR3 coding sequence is TGTGCCAGCAGTGAATCGGGAGGCAGGGGGCTGGACGGGGAGCTGTTTTTT.

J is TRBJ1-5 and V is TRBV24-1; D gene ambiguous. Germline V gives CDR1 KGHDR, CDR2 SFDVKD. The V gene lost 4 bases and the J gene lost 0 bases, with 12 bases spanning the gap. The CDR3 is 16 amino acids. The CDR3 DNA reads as TGTGCCACCAGTGACCCGTCGTTGTCTAGCAATCAGCCCCAGCATTTT. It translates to CATSDPSLSSNQPQHF.

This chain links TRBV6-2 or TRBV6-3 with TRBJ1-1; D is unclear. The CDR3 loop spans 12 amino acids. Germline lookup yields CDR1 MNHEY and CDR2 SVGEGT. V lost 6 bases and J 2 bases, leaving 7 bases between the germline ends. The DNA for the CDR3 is TGTGCCAGCAGCCGACTCAACACTGAAGCTTTCTTT. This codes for CASSRLNTEAFF.

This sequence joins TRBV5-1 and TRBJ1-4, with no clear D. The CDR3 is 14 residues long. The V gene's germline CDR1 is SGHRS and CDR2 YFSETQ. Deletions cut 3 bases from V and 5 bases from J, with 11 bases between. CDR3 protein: CASSSDSPNEKLFF. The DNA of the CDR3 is TGCGCCAGCAGCTCGGACTCCCCCAATGAAAAACTGTTTTTT.

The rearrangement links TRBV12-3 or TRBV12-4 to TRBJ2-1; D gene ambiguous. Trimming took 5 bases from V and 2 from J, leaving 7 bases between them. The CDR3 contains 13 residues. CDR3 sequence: CASSPSAYNEQFF. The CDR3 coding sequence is TGTGCCAGCAGTCCCTCGGCCTACAATGAGCAGTTCTTC.

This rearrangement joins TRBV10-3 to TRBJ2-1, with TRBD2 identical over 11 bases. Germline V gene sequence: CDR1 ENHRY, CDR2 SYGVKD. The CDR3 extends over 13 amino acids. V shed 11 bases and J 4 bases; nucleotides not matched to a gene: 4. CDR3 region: CAVTSGDYNEQFF. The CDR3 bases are TGTGCCGTGACTAGCGGGGATTACAATGAGCAGTTCTTC.

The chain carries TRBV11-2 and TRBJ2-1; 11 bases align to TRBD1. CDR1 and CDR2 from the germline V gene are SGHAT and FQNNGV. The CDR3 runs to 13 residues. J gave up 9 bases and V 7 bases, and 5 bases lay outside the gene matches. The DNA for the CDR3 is TGTGCCAGCAACTGGGACAGGGGGGCTGAGCAGTTCTTC. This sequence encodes CASNWDRGAEQFF.

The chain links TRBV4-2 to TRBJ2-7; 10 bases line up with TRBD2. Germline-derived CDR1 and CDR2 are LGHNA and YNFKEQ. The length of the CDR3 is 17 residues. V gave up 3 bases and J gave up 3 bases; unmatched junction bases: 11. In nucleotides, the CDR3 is TGTGCCAGCAGCCAGGAGGCCAAAGCGGGGGGGAACTACGAGCAGTACTTC. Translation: CASSQEAKAGGNYEQYF.

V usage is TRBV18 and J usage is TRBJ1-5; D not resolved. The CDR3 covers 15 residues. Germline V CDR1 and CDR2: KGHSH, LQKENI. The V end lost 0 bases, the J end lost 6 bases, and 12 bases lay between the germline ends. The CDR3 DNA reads TGTGCCAGCTCACCACCGGAGCGGCGGGGTCAGCCCCAGCATTTT. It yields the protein CASSPPERRGQPQHF.

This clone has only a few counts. In nucleotides, the CDR3 is TGTGCCAGCTCAACTAGCGGGGGACGGGGCGAGCAGTACTTC. It codes for CASSTSGGRGEQYF. The chain employs TRBV18 and TRBJ2-7, with TRBD2 matching over 11 bases. Germline assignment: CDR1 KGHSH and CDR2 LQKENI. The CDR3 has 14 residues. V shed 5 bases and J 6 bases; nucleotides not matched to a gene: 6.

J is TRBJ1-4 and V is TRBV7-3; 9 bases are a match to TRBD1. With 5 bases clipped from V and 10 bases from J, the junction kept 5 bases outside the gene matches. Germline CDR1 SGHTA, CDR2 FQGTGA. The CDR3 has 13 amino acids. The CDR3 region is CASSATGGGKLFF. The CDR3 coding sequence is TGTGCCAGCAGCGCTACAGGGGGCGGAAAACTGTTTTTT.